This T cell receptor beta chain was profiled in a study of chemoradiotherapy in HPV16-positive cancers. General study findings and limits: For HPV16-positive patients, expanding HPV-responsive T cells associated with longer recurrence-free survival.

Some clones are missing from TCRdb's copy, which holds only in-frame ones; the method was immunoSEQ multiplex PCR. The sample contains about 15,000 clones, more than 60% of which appear only once. The CDR3 extends over 14 amino acids. Germline V gene sequence: CDR1 MGHRA, CDR2 YSYEKL. V lost 0 bases and J lost 4, with 9 bases in between. With respect to this clone: Its antigen is unknown.

This clonotype originated in a human donor with HPV-associated anogenital cancer. This sequence joins TRBV4-1 and TRBJ2-5, with D uncertain. Sampling took place from a patient who underwent chemoradiotherapy. The chain's CDR3 is CASSQDPVGETQYF. The CDR3 bases are TGCGCCAGCAGCCAAGACCCGGTTGGAGAGACCCAGTACTTC.